A selection of T cell receptor beta chains follows, all from one sample in a study of identical twins. TCRdb redid the calling of the 5' RACE reads with MiXCR, one entry per CDR3 protein. The top ten hold more than 6.5% of the sample, which has 150,000 or so distinct CDR3 sequences, roughly 3.5% seen once. The sequencing sample was made of memory T cells sorted from blood. These receptors came from a man in his late teens or twenties in good health. Each CDR3 is given with its conserved first and last residue. Each record gives: CDR3 length, D gene, clone size, V gene, J gene, CDR3 protein, CDR3 DNA. A D gene is named only where the DNA matches it firmly. Part of the rows lack a size; the others show once, few, many or a class for expanded clones.

15	-	many	TRBV20-1	TRBJ2-3	CSARDPAVNTDTQYF	TGCAGTGCTAGAGATCCAGCCGTCAACACAGATACGCAGTATTTT
15	-	many	TRBV18	TRBJ2-2	CASSPVLSNTGELFF	TGTGCCAGCTCACCAGTCTTATCGAACACCGGGGAGCTGTTTTTT
13	-	many	TRBV6-2/TRBV6-3	TRBJ2-1	CASTPSSYNEQFF	TGTGCCAGCACGCCAAGCTCCTACAATGAGCAGTTCTTC
16	TRBD2	-	TRBV2	TRBJ2-3	CASSESGSGKWVTQYF	TGTGCCAGCAGTGAATCGGGTAGCGGGAAGTGGGTTACGCAGTATTTT
16	-	many	TRBV5-1	TRBJ2-3	CASSLESLFATDTQYF	TGCGCCAGCAGCTTGGAATCCCTCTTCGCCACAGATACGCAGTATTTT
14	TRBD1	few	TRBV9	TRBJ1-2	CASSFGTGTDGYTF	TGTGCCAGCAGCTTCGGGACAGGGACGGATGGCTACACCTTC
13	-	many	TRBV7-2	TRBJ2-3	CASSVTRTDTQYF	TGTGCCAGCAGTGTTACAAGGACAGATACGCAGTATTTT
11	-	many	TRBV12-3/TRBV12-4	TRBJ1-5	CASSLDQPQHF	TGTGCCAGCAGTTTGGATCAGCCCCAGCATTTT
14	TRBD1	many	TRBV5-1	TRBJ2-7	CASGPGTGGSEQYF	TGCGCCAGCGGTCCCGGGACAGGGGGCAGCGAGCAGTACTTC
12	-	many	TRBV29-1	TRBJ2-7	CSVAHGSYEQYF	TGCAGCGTTGCCCACGGCTCCTACGAGCAGTACTTC
13	-	many	TRBV29-1	TRBJ1-2	CSVGEWGDYGYTF	TGCAGCGTTGGGGAGTGGGGAGACTATGGCTACACCTTC
16	-	many	TRBV20-1	TRBJ2-1	CSARGLLPGVYNEQFF	TGCAGTGCTAGAGGCCTCCTTCCGGGAGTCTACAATGAGCAGTTCTTC
16	-	many	TRBV27	TRBJ2-1	CASSLSLAKNYNEQFF	TGTGCCAGCAGTTTATCCCTAGCAAAAAATTACAATGAGCAGTTCTTC
13	-	many	TRBV28	TRBJ2-2	CASSFGLTGELFF	TGTGCCAGCAGTTTCGGGTTAACCGGGGAGCTGTTTTTT
14	-	many	TRBV7-9	TRBJ2-1	CASSLSEFGNEQFF	TGTGCCAGCAGCTTGAGCGAGTTCGGCAATGAGCAGTTCTTC
13	-	many	TRBV20-1	TRBJ1-5	CSASARAIQPQHF	TGCAGTGCTAGTGCCAGGGCGATTCAGCCCCAGCATTTT
12	-	many	TRBV12-3/TRBV12-4	TRBJ1-2	CASSFLGYGYTF	TGTGCCAGCAGTTTCTTGGGCTATGGCTACACCTTC
14	-	many	TRBV7-7	TRBJ2-3	CASSEGVSTDTQYF	TGTGCCAGCAGCGAGGGAGTTAGCACAGATACGCAGTATTTT
14	-	many	TRBV20-1	TRBJ2-3	CSAHTGRPGDTQYF	TGCAGTGCACATACGGGACGCCCCGGCGATACGCAGTATTTT
17	-	many	TRBV24-1	TRBJ2-7	CATSDPPGVRSSYEQYF	TGTGCCACCAGTGACCCGCCGGGGGTCAGGAGCTCCTACGAGCAGTACTTC
13	-	many	TRBV6-1	TRBJ2-1	CASGANSYNEQFF	TGTGCCAGCGGGGCGAACTCCTACAATGAGCAGTTCTTC
12	-	many	TRBV10-2	TRBJ2-3	CASSRKPDTQYF	TGCGCCAGCAGTCGGAAACCAGATACGCAGTATTTT
14	-	many	TRBV7-9	TRBJ2-7	CASSLNRAPYEQYF	TGTGCCAGCAGCTTGAACAGGGCCCCCTACGAGCAGTACTTC
15	-	many	TRBV4-2	TRBJ2-7	CASSQDLAASYEQYF	TGTGCCAGCAGCCAAGATTTGGCAGCCTCCTACGAGCAGTACTTC
15	-	-	TRBV18	TRBJ1-6	CASSQRTEQNSPLHF	TGTGCCAGCTCACAACGGACGGAACAGAATTCACCCCTCCACTTT
16	TRBD2	many	TRBV4-2	TRBJ2-1	CASSQLLAGGPNEQFF	TGTGCCAGCAGCCAACTCCTAGCGGGAGGTCCCAATGAGCAGTTCTTC
13	-	many	TRBV6-1	TRBJ2-3	CASSKLVGDTQYF	TGTGCCAGCAGCAAACTTGTGGGGGATACGCAGTATTTT
17	-	many	TRBV7-9	TRBJ1-3	CASSSPRRLSSGNTIYF	TGTGCCAGCAGCTCCCCGCGAAGACTGAGCTCTGGAAACACCATATATTTT
16	TRBD1	few	TRBV20-1	TRBJ2-2	CSARLSGTGTTGELFF	TGCAGTGCTAGATTGTCCGGGACAGGGACCACCGGGGAGCTGTTTTTT
13	TRBD1	many	TRBV28	TRBJ1-1	CASWDRTNTEAFF	TGTGCCAGCTGGGACAGAACAAACACTGAAGCTTTCTTT
15	-	many	TRBV5-4	TRBJ2-5	CASSLSTDPQETQYF	TGTGCCAGCAGCCTCTCAACTGACCCTCAAGAGACCCAGTACTTC
17	TRBD2	many	TRBV10-3	TRBJ2-2	CAISVGRGLAGPGELFF	TGTGCCATCAGTGTGGGCAGAGGACTAGCGGGACCCGGGGAGCTGTTTTTT
14	-	many	TRBV12-3/TRBV12-4	TRBJ2-2	CASSTRGGSGELFF	TGTGCCAGCAGTACAAGAGGGGGTTCTGGGGAGCTGTTTTTT
13	TRBD1	many	TRBV12-3/TRBV12-4	TRBJ1-2	CASKTGDYYGYTF	TGTGCCAGCAAAACAGGGGATTACTATGGCTACACCTTC
11	-	many	TRBV7-9	TRBJ2-3	CASSLSILSYF	TGTGCCAGCAGCTTATCCATACTGTCGTATTTT
14	-	many	TRBV6-1	TRBJ2-2	CASRRQGVTGELFF	TGTGCCAGCAGACGGCAGGGAGTCACCGGGGAGCTGTTTTTT
16	-	many	TRBV4-3	TRBJ2-7	CASSPSRLGIMYEQYF	TGCGCCAGCAGCCCCTCCCGCCTGGGGATTATGTACGAGCAGTACTTC
12	-	many	TRBV9	TRBJ2-1	CASSVGWGEQFF	TGTGCCAGCAGCGTAGGGTGGGGTGAGCAGTTCTTC
11	-	few	TRBV20-1	TRBJ1-2	CSASIRGLGTF	TGCAGTGCTAGTATCCGGGGGCTGGGGACCTTC
17	TRBD2	many	TRBV7-8	TRBJ2-5	CASRPTSGLRAAETQYF	TGTGCCAGCAGACCGACTAGCGGGCTTCGAGCCGCCGAGACCCAGTACTTC
14	-	many	TRBV6-5	TRBJ2-5	CASSYSHGGETQYF	TGTGCCAGCAGTTACAGTCACGGGGGAGAGACCCAGTACTTC
14	-	-	TRBV3-1	TRBJ2-3	CASSFGTSPDTQYF	TGTGCCAGCAGCTTCGGGACTTCTCCAGATACGCAGTATTTT
15	-	many	TRBV7-6	TRBJ2-5	CASSLGTIPQETQYF	TGTGCCAGCAGCTTAGGGACAATCCCGCAAGAGACCCAGTACTTC
13	-	many	TRBV6-1	TRBJ2-5	CASSEGGPETQYF	TGTGCCAGCAGTGAGGGGGGTCCGGAGACCCAGTACTTC
14	-	many	TRBV19	TRBJ1-6	CASSQGQYNSPLHF	TGTGCCAGTAGCCAGGGACAATATAATTCACCCCTCCACTTT
15	TRBD2	many	TRBV11-1	TRBJ2-5	CASSMTSGSQETQYF	TGTGCCAGCAGCATGACTAGCGGAAGCCAAGAGACCCAGTACTTC
13	-	many	TRBV20-1	TRBJ2-1	CSARDLRRYEQFF	TGCAGTGCTAGAGATCTGCGGAGGTACGAGCAGTTCTTC
17	TRBD2	many	TRBV6-2/TRBV6-3	TRBJ2-1	CASSKGTSGNSYNEQFF	TGTGCCAGCAGTAAGGGGACTAGCGGGAATTCCTACAATGAGCAGTTCTTC
11	-	many	TRBV12-3/TRBV12-4	TRBJ1-5	CASSYAGSQHF	TGTGCCAGCAGTTACGCCGGGTCCCAGCATTTT
15	-	many	TRBV19	TRBJ1-1	CASSIRGRRNTEAFF	TGTGCCAGTAGTATAAGGGGGAGACGGAACACTGAAGCTTTCTTT
12	-	many	TRBV5-5	TRBJ2-1	CASSSLADEQFF	TGTGCCAGCAGCTCATTAGCGGATGAGCAGTTCTTC
14	TRBD1	many	TRBV18	TRBJ2-1	CASSPRQGDNEQFF	TGTGCCAGCTCACCACGACAGGGGGACAATGAGCAGTTCTTC
17	-	-	TRBV6-5	TRBJ1-4	CASSYGQGLATNEKLFF	TGTGCCAGCAGTTACGGTCAGGGGCTGGCAACTAATGAAAAACTGTTTTTT
15	TRBD2	many	TRBV5-1	TRBJ2-3	CASSLGGRATDTQYF	TGCGCCAGCAGCTTGGGGGGGAGGGCCACAGATACGCAGTATTTT
14	TRBD1	many	TRBV9	TRBJ1-3	CASSAPGGSDTIYF	TGTGCCAGCAGCGCCCCAGGGGGGAGTGACACCATATATTTT